The 17 T cell receptor beta chains below all came from one sample that was sequenced in a study of blood T cell repertoires in COVID-19. This table comes from immunoSEQ multiplex PCR, and its TCRdb copy is limited to in-frame clones, with some not included. The data hold approximately 400,000 clones, with around 83% observed a single time. The source material was PBMCs or T cells enriched from blood (not recorded which). These receptor sequences come from a woman between 45 and 65 years old who had recovered from COVID-19.

This clone was seen a single time. V usage is TRBV30 and J usage is TRBJ2-7; tentatively, D is TRBD1 (6 bases). The germline V gene encodes CDR1 GTSNPN and CDR2 SVGIG (reference sequence). CDR3 length: 13 residues. V was shortened by 3 bases and J by 6 bases, with 15 bases between the two germline ends. The CDR3 nucleotides read TGTGCCTGGAGCCTTATGGGGGCCTTCGAGCAGTACTTC. Translating it yields CAWSLMGAFEQYF.

V is TRBV11-2 and J is TRBJ1-6; D unclear. Germline V CDR1 and CDR2: SGHAT, FQNNGV. The CDR3 spans 12 residues. V shed 1 base and J shed 9 bases, with 4 bases lying between them. The CDR3 DNA reads TGTGCCAGCAGCTTAGGGCCTTCACCCCTCCACTTT. Translation: CASSLGPSPLHF.

The chain uses TRBV18 and TRBJ1-1; TRBD1 agrees at 9 bases. After removal of 1 base from V and 6 bases from J, the junction contained 9 bases not matched to a gene. Germline values: CDR1 KGHSH, CDR2 LQKENI. This CDR3 is 16 amino acids long. Here the CDR3 reads CASSPLGQGLSAEAFF. The CDR3 region has the DNA TGTGCCAGCTCACCACTAGGACAGGGGCTATCGGCTGAAGCTTTCTTT. Based on the CDR3 plus reference TRBV18 and TRBJ1-1, the full variable domain is NAGVMQNPRHLVRRRGQEARLRCSPMKGHSHVYWYRQLPEEGLKFMVYLQKENIIDESGMPKERFSAEFPKEGPSILRIQQVVRGDSAAYFCASSPLGQGLSAEAFFGQGTRLTVV.

The chain combines TRBV18 with TRBJ1-2; a possible D gene is TRBD1 (6 bases). CDR1 and CDR2 from the germline V gene are KGHSH and LQKENI. With 6 bases removed from V and 4 bases from J, the gap between germline ends came to 12 bases. CDR3 length: 13 amino acids. In DNA, the CDR3 is TGTGCCAGCTCTCCGGGACACAGCTATGGCTACACCTTC. It specifies CASSPGHSYGYTF.

This sequence joins TRBV4-1 and TRBJ2-7; unclear D gene. The CDR3 is 14 amino acids. V lost 0 bases, J lost 0 bases, and 6 bases lay in between. Germline-derived CDR1 and CDR2 are MGHRA and YSYEKL. Written as DNA, the CDR3 is TGCGCCAGCAGCCAAGACTCTCTCTCCTACGAGCAGTACTTC. Amino acids: CASSQDSLSYEQYF.

The V gene is TRBV2, the J gene TRBJ1-6; 7 bases agree with TRBD1. The V and J ends lost 5 bases and 7 bases, in that order; junction bases with no gene match: 5. CDR1 SNHLY and CDR2 FYNNEI come from the germline V gene. The CDR3 has 14 amino acids. In DNA, the CDR3 is TGTGCCAGCAGTCTCACAGGGGTGAATTCACCCCTCCACTTT. It is translated as CASSLTGVNSPLHF.

This clone was seen a single time. The rearrangement links TRBV7-9 to TRBJ1-1; perhaps TRBD1 as D (6 bases). Trimming took off 8 bases at V and 6 bases at J, with 19 bases between the two ends. Germline V gene data show CDR1 as SEHNR and CDR2 as FQNEAQ (reference sequence). The CDR3 consists of 14 residues. The CDR3 reads CASLKLLGAPEAFF. DNA of the CDR3: TGTGCCAGCCTAAAACTGTTGGGGGCCCCTGAAGCTTTCTTT. The variable domain in full, completed from reference TRBV7-9 and TRBJ1-1, reads DTGVSQNPRHKITKRGQNVTFRCDPISEHNRLYWYRQTLGQGPEFLTYFQNEAQLEKSRLLSDRFSAERPKGSFSTLEIQRTEQGDSAMYLCASLKLLGAPEAFFGQGTRLTVV.

CDR3 nucleotide sequence: TGTGCCAGCAGCCTCGAATCCATCCCCCTAGCGGGAGCAACGACAGATACGCAGTATTTT. The encoded protein is CASSLESIPLAGATTDTQYF. The rearrangement links TRBV5-4 to TRBJ2-3, with 10 positions matching TRBD2. Losses at the gene ends were 4 bases for V and 3 bases for J; bases not matched to a gene: 20. Germline assignment: CDR1 SGHNT and CDR2 YYREEE (reference sequence). There are 20 residues in the CDR3.

This clone was found once. This rearrangement joins TRBV6-1 to TRBJ1-6, with no clear D. Per germline, CDR1 MNHNS and CDR2 SASEGT. V lost 0 bases, J lost 0 bases, and 9 bases lay in between. The CDR3 has 17 residues. The CDR3 loop reads CASSEAEGSSYNSPLHF. The CDR3 region has the DNA TGTGCCAGCAGTGAAGCGGAGGGAAGCTCCTATAATTCACCCCTCCACTTT.

The chain combines TRBV5-8 with TRBJ2-1; D might be TRBD2 (5 bases). Trimming pared 7 bases from V and 0 bases from J, leaving 17 bases between. Germline-derived CDR1 and CDR2 are SGHTS and YDEGEE. The CDR3 loop spans 16 amino acids. The DNA of the CDR3 is TGTGCCAGCTCCTCACTAACGGGGAGCTCCTACAATGAGCAGTTCTTC. Translating gives CASSSLTGSSYNEQFF.

The chain uses TRBV5-1 and TRBJ2-7; D not resolved. The germline V gene encodes CDR1 SGHRS and CDR2 YFSETQ. CDR3 size: 13 residues. The ends were cut back, 6 bases at V and 0 bases at J, with 10 bases in the middle. The CDR3 loop reads CASTPAGSYEQYF. The CDR3 region has the DNA TGCGCCAGCACTCCCGCAGGCTCCTACGAGCAGTACTTC. The full variable domain, its missing parts supplied by reference TRBV5-1 and TRBJ2-7, is KAGVTQTPRYLIKTRGQQVTLSCSPISGHRSVSWYQQTPGQGLQFLFEYFSETQRNKGNFPGRFSGRQFSNSRSEMNVSTLELGDSALYLCASTPAGSYEQYFGPGTRLTVT.

This clone was counted a few times. V and J are TRBV29-1 and TRBJ2-3; TRBD2 matches at 8 bases. The junction had 4 bases not matched to a gene; V was cut back by 2 bases and J by 6 bases. Germline V lookup: CDR1 SQVTM, CDR2 ANQGSEA. This CDR3 comprises 13 residues. The CDR3: CSVETSGVDTQYF. The CDR3 nucleotides are TGCAGCGTTGAAACTAGCGGCGTGGATACGCAGTATTTT.

The chain links TRBV18 to TRBJ2-2; 9 bases fit TRBD1. CDR1 KGHSH and CDR2 LQKENI come from the germline V gene. The CDR3 contains 16 residues. The V gene end was trimmed by 3 bases and the J gene end by 6 bases; junction bases not matched to a gene: 8. For the CDR3, the DNA is TGTGCCAGCTCACCGAGACAGGGGGAGTCCTCCGGGGAGCTGTTTTTT. This translates into CASSPRQGESSGELFF.

The genes are TRBV7-8 and TRBJ2-2, with 9 bases lining up with TRBD2. The CDR3 is made up of 19 amino acids. Per germline, CDR1 SGHVS and CDR2 FQNEAQ. Trimming removed 5 bases from V and 5 bases from J; junction bases left unmatched: 18. The CDR3 protein is CASSATSGRGQLTTGELFF. The DNA for the CDR3 is TGTGCCAGCAGCGCTACTAGCGGGCGAGGACAACTTACTACCGGGGAGCTGTTTTTT.

This rearrangement joins TRBV30 to TRBJ1-5, with D possibly being TRBD1 (5 bases). Germline V gene lookup returns CDR1 GTSNPN and CDR2 SVGIG (reference sequence). The ends were cut back, 3 bases at V and 6 bases at J, with 15 bases in the middle. This CDR3 region has 14 residues. CDR3 residues: CAWSEQVVGQPQHF. CDR3 nucleotide sequence: TGTGCCTGGAGCGAACAGGTAGTGGGTCAGCCCCAGCATTTT.

The chain has TRBV11-3 and TRBJ1-1; TRBD1 agrees at 8 bases. V lost 5 bases to trimming and J lost 8 bases; unmatched junction nucleotides: 4. Germline CDR1 and CDR2: SGHNT and YENEEA. The CDR3 is made up of 12 amino acids. As DNA, the CDR3 is TGTGCCAGCAGCGCCGGGACAGGAGAAGCTTTCTTT. The encoded protein is CASSAGTGEAFF.

The sample holds a few counts of this clone. This CDR3 reads CASSHLFGQGMDYGYTF. CDR3 coding DNA: TGTGCCAGCAGCCATCTTTTCGGACAGGGGATGGACTATGGCTACACCTTC. J is TRBJ1-2 and V is TRBV4-2, with 9 bases identical to TRBD1. Germline values: CDR1 LGHNA, CDR2 YNFKEQ. The V segment lost 3 bases and the J segment 3 bases; nucleotides outside the gene matches: 11. The CDR3 spans 17 residues.